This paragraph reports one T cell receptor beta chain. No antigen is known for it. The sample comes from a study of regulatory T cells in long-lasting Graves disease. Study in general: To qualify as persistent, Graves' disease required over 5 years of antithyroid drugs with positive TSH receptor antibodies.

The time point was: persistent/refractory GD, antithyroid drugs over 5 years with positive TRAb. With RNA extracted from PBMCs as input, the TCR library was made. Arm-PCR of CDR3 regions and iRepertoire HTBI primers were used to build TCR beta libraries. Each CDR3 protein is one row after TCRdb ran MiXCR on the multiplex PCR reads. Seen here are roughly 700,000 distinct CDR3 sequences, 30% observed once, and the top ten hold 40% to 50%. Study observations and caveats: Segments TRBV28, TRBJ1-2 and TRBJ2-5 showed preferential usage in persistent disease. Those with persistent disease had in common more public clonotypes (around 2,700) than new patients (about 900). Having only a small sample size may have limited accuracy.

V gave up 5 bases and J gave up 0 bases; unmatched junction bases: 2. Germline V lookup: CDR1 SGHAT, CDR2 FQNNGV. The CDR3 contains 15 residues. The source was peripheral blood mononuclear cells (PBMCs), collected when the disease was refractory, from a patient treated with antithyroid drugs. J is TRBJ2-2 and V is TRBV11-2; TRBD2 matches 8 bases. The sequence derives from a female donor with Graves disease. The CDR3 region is CASSRGGANTGELFF. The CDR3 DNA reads TGTGCCAGCAGCCGGGGGGGGGCGAACACCGGGGAGCTGTTTTTT.